Below, 16 T cell receptor beta chains from the same sample are listed, as sequenced in a study of blood T cells in healthy people across ages. With a J-beta primer mix and a sample-barcoded 5' primer, a second PCR ran about 7 to 12 cycles. TCRdb re-derived calls from the 5' RACE reads in MiXCR, one entry per CDR3 protein. The data show around 1.5 million distinct CDR3 sequences, about 35% seen once. Source material: blood. The receptors come from a woman aged 25-40 years in good health.

There are a few counts of this clonotype. The genes are TRBV29-1 and TRBJ1-1; maybe TRBD1 (5 bases). Germline V gives CDR1 SQVTM, CDR2 ANQGSEA. Trimming removed 8 bases from V and 3 bases from J, with 16 bases in between. The CDR3 runs 13 residues. This CDR3 is CSPGNRRYTEAFF. For the CDR3, the DNA is TGCAGCCCCGGGAACAGGAGGTACACTGAAGCTTTCTTT.

The genes are TRBV30 and TRBJ2-5; D remains unclear. Germline CDR1 and CDR2: GTSNPN and SVGIG (reference sequence). V gave up 2 bases and J gave up 5 bases, with 6 bases separating them. The CDR3 is 11 residues long. The CDR3 DNA reads as TGTGCCTGGAGTATAGGGGAGACCCAGTACTTC. It encodes CAWSIGETQYF.

A single count supports this clonotype. A much larger clone is a single base away; this may be a read error. The rearrangement links TRBV20-1 to TRBJ1-2; 7 bases map to TRBD1. In germline, CDR1 is DFQATT, CDR2 SNEGSKA (reference sequence). There are 15 residues in the CDR3. V was clipped by 3 bases and J by 4 bases; unmatched bases: 11. The CDR3 spells CSASPPGQICYGYTF. As DNA, the CDR3 is TGCAGTGCTAGCCCCCCGGGACAGATTTGCTATGGCTACACCTTC.

The chain is built from TRBV20-1 and TRBJ2-7; 8 bases fit TRBD1. CDR3 length equals 14 residues. The germline gives CDR1 DFQATT, CDR2 SNEGSKA (reference sequence). CDR3 DNA sequence: TGCGCCCCACGGGGCAGGACAGGGAACCACGAGCAGTACTTC. Protein sequence: CAPRGRTGNHEQYF.

Turning to this clonotype: Relative to the germline gene, one junction end is altered; a read error may explain this. The CDR3 nucleotides read TGTGCCTGCAGCTTAACGGGGGGTTCGGAATCACCCCTCCACTTT. Its protein product is CACSLTGGSESPLHF. The chain couples TRBV7-3 to TRBJ1-6; perhaps TRBD1 as D (5 bases). This CDR3 spans 15 amino acids. Germline CDR1 is SGHTA and CDR2 is FQGTGA.

To note about this clonotype: An end of the junction differs from the germline gene, which may be a read error. This chain connects TRBV27 to TRBJ2-3; unclear D gene. Germline values: CDR1 MNHEY, CDR2 SMNVEV (reference sequence). The CDR3 has 15 residues. The CDR3: CASSSLGSGTDTKYF. The CDR3 bases are TGTGCCAGCAGTTCCCTAGGGTCCGGCACAGATACGAAGTATTTT.

The chain recombines TRBV9 with TRBJ2-1; 7 bases fit TRBD2. Germline CDR1 reads SGDLS; CDR2 reads YYNGEE. The CDR3 is made up of 16 amino acids. The V and J ends lost 5 bases and 1 base, in that order; junction bases with no gene match: 9. CDR3 DNA: TGTGCCAGCAGTTTTACCAGCGGGACTTCCTACAATGAGCAGTTCTTC. This gives the protein CASSFTSGTSYNEQFF.

This clonotype was recorded many times. The chain carries TRBV6-5 and TRBJ2-3; D not certain. Germline V gene data show CDR1 as MNHEY and CDR2 as SVGAGI. Trimming took 1 base from V and 4 from J, leaving 6 bases between them. The CDR3 has 13 amino acids. Here the CDR3 DNA reads TGTGCCAGCAGTTACTTCGGCCCAGATACGCAGTATTTT. This sequence encodes CASSYFGPDTQYF.

The V and J genes are TRBV20-1 and TRBJ1-4; D remains ambiguous. Between the trimmed V and J ends, which lost 1 base and 2 bases, there was a span of 14 bases. The V gene's germline CDR1 is DFQATT and CDR2 SNEGSKA (reference sequence). This CDR3 contains 16 residues. The CDR3, as DNA: TGCAGTGCTAGAGTCTACTTTCGAACCACTAATGAAAAACTGTTTTTT. Translated: CSARVYFRTTNEKLFF.

V is TRBV12-3 or TRBV12-4 and J is TRBJ2-1, with a tentative D call TRBD2 (7 bases). V was cut by 7 bases and J by 1 base, with 14 bases left in between. The CDR3 runs to 15 residues. DNA of the CDR3: TGTGCCAGCATCTCCCGGGGGGCTTCCTACAATGAGCAGTTCTTC. Amino acid sequence: CASISRGASYNEQFF.

This clonotype was seen repeatedly, ten times or more. V is TRBV10-3 and J is TRBJ2-7; D not certain. Looked up from germline, CDR1 is ENHRY and CDR2 is SYGVKD. Trimming stripped 0 bases from V and 7 bases from J, with 16 bases between. The CDR3 is 15 amino acids. In DNA form, the CDR3 reads TGTGCCATCAGTGAGTCGAGTGTCCTAGGTTCGGAGCAGTACTTC. Amino acid sequence: CAISESSVLGSEQYF.

The chain uses TRBV4-2 and TRBJ2-1; 10 nucleotides align to TRBD2. V shed 1 base, J shed 8 bases, and the junction held 8 bases outside the gene matches. The germline CDR1 and CDR2 sequences are LGHNA and YNFKEQ. This CDR3 comprises 16 residues. The CDR3: CASSQVTGLAVHEQFF. DNA of the CDR3: TGTGCCAGCAGCCAAGTGACAGGACTAGCGGTCCATGAGCAGTTCTTC.

V gene TRBV3-1 combines with J gene TRBJ1-6; D might be TRBD1 (5 bases). The CDR3 totals 11 residues. V lost 2 bases and J 14 bases, leaving 7 bases between the germline ends. Germline V gene sequence: CDR1 LGHDT, CDR2 YNNKEL (reference sequence). The CDR3: CASSQTGALHF. The CDR3 coding sequence is TGTGCCAGCAGCCAAACAGGCGCCCTCCACTTT.

Remarks on this clonotype: Being one base from a much bigger clone, this may be a read error. This chain links TRBV10-3 with TRBJ1-5; D perhaps matches TRBD1 (5 bases). CDR3 length: 13 amino acids. Germline CDR1 is ENHRY and CDR2 is SYGVKD. The CDR3, as DNA: TGTGCCTTCAGTGATCGGGGGAATCAGCCCCAGCATTTT. Its translation is CAFSDRGNQPQHF.

The CDR3 here is CASSRVTGVNQPQHF. DNA for the CDR3: TGCGCCAGCAGCCGAGTGACAGGGGTGAATCAGCCCCAGCATTTT. This chain connects TRBV4-1 to TRBJ1-5, with 8 bases identical to TRBD1. This CDR3 is built from 15 residues. Germline V CDR1 and CDR2: MGHRA, YSYEKL. J was trimmed by 4 bases and V by 4 bases; bases with no gene match: 6.

Of note for this clonotype: Since a much larger clone is just one base distant, this may be a read error. The chain carries TRBV20-1 and TRBJ2-7; D may be TRBD1 (6 bases). The CDR3 has 13 residues. The germline gives CDR1 DFQATT, CDR2 SNEGSKA (reference sequence). Trimming shortened V by 6 bases and J by 1 base, and 13 bases separated the two germline ends. CDR3 in DNA: TGCAGTGCAGGGGGACGGGGATCCTACGAGCAGTACTTC. Its translation: CSAGGRGSYEQYF.